The 8 T cell receptor beta chains in this list originate from one sample, sequenced in a study of T cells after yellow fever vaccination. One entry per CDR3 protein, called by TCRdb with MiXCR from the 5' RACE reads. The repertoire holds approximately 550,000 distinct CDR3 sequences, around an eighth seen once, with over 12% in the top ten. The sample consisted of PBMCs, taken on the day of the yellow fever booster vaccination. Receptors originate from a man aged 25 to 45 who received the YFV17D yellow fever vaccine.

At least ten counts were recorded for this clonotype. CDR3 DNA: TGTGCCAGCAGCTTGGGCGGGATCACAGATACGCAGTATTTT. Its protein product is CASSLGGITDTQYF. This chain joins TRBV7-8 and TRBJ2-3; D is possibly TRBD2 (6 bases). The germline gives CDR1 SGHVS, CDR2 FQNEAQ. The CDR3 sequence is 14 residues long. V shed 3 bases and J shed 2 bases, with 9 bases lying between them.

This clonotype was counted only a few times. The V call is TRBV20-1, the J call TRBJ1-2; D remains unclear. The germline V gene encodes CDR1 DFQATT and CDR2 SNEGSKA (reference sequence). The germline V and J ends were trimmed by 1 base and 1 base, with 10 bases remaining between them. The CDR3 loop spans 14 amino acids. Here the CDR3 DNA reads TGCAGTGCTAGAGGAACCACCTATAACTATGGCTACACCTTC. Translating gives CSARGTTYNYGYTF.

This clonotype was seen a few times. The chain is built from TRBV7-2 and TRBJ2-5; D is possibly TRBD1 (6 bases). Germline V CDR1 and CDR2: SGHTA, FQGNSA. The CDR3 runs to 16 residues. The germline V and J ends were trimmed by 1 base and 5 bases, with 17 bases remaining between them. DNA of the CDR3: TGTGCCAGCAGCTTAGTTCGGCCGAAGCAGGGGGAGACCCAGTACTTC. This codes for CASSLVRPKQGETQYF.

This sequence joins TRBV11-2 and TRBJ1-5; the match to TRBD1 covers 10 bases. The J segment lost 2 bases and the V segment lost 3 bases, leaving 4 bases of the junction unmatched. Germline V gives CDR1 SGHAT, CDR2 FQNNGV. This CDR3 contains 16 residues. In nucleotides, the CDR3 is TGTGCCAGCAGCTTTACCGGGACAGGGGGCAATCAGCCCCAGCATTTT. Protein sequence: CASSFTGTGGNQPQHF.

This rearrangement joins TRBV10-3 to TRBJ2-7, with D perhaps being TRBD1 or TRBD2 (7 bases each). Trimming took off 6 bases at V and 5 bases at J, with 17 bases between the two ends. CDR3 length: 14 amino acids. Germline V gives CDR1 ENHRY, CDR2 SYGVKD. CDR3 residues: CAIRQLSGTDEQYF. For the CDR3, the DNA is TGTGCCATCAGGCAGCTGAGCGGGACAGACGAGCAGTACTTC.

CDR3 sequence: CASSLPGPLVQETQYF. The CDR3 DNA is TGTGCCAGCTCACTACCGGGACCTCTCGTCCAAGAGACCCAGTACTTC. The V call is TRBV18, the J call TRBJ2-5; D might be TRBD1 or TRBD2, each matching 5 bases. The CDR3 consists of 16 residues. Germline V CDR1 and CDR2: KGHSH, LQKENI. Deletions cut 4 bases from V and 1 base from J, with 16 bases between.

This clonotype was recorded many times. The rearrangement links TRBV4-3 to TRBJ2-3; D gene uncertain. Germline loops: CDR1 LGHNA, CDR2 YSLEER. Trimming removed 5 bases from V and 1 base from J, with 7 bases in between. The CDR3 consists of 13 residues. CDR3 in DNA: TGCGCCAGCAGCATCCGGGGCACAGATACGCAGTATTTT. It yields the protein CASSIRGTDTQYF.

This clonotype was observed a few times. CDR3: CASSSGLSVETQYF. CDR3 sequence (DNA): TGTGCCAGCAGCTCGGGACTATCGGTAGAGACCCAGTACTTC. The chain links TRBV6-1 to TRBJ2-5, with 7 nucleotides matching TRBD2. This CDR3 has 14 amino acids. Germline assignment: CDR1 MNHNS and CDR2 SASEGT. The junction had 8 bases not matched to a gene; V was cut back by 6 bases and J by 4 bases.